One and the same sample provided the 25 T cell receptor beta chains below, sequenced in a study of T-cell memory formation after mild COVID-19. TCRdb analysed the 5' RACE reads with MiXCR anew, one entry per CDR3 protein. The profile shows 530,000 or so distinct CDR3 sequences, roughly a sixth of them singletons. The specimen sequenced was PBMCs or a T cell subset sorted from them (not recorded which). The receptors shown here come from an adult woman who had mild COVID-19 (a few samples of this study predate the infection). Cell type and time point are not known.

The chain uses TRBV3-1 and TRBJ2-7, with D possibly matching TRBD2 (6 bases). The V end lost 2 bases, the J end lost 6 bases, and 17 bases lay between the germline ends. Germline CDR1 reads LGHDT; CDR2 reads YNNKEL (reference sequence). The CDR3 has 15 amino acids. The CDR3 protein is CASSQTRGVYSEQYF. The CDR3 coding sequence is TGTGCCAGCAGCCAAACGCGCGGGGTGTATTCCGAGCAGTACTTC.

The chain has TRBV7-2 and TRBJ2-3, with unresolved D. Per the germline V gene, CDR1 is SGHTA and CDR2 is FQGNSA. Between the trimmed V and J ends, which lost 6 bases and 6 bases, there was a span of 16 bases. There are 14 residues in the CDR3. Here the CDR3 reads CASRDRAWMDTQYF. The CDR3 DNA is TGTGCCAGCAGGGACCGGGCGTGGATGGATACGCAGTATTTT.

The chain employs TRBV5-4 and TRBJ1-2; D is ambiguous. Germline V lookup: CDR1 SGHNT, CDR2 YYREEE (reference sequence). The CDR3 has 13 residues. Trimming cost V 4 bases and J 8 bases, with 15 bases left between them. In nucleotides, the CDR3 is TGTGCCAGCAGCCTCCAACAGCGAGAGGGCTACACCTTC. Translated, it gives CASSLQQREGYTF.

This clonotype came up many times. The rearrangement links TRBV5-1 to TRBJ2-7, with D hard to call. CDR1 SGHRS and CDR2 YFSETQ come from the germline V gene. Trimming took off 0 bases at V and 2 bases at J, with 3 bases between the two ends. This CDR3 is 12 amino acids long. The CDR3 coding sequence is TGCGCCAGCAGCTTGGACACCTACGAGCAGTACTTC. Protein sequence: CASSLDTYEQYF.

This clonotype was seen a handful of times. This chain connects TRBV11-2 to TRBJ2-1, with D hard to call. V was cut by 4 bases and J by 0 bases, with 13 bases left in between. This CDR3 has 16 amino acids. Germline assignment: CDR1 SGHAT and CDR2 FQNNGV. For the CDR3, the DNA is TGTGCCAGCAGCTACGGAGTCTATTTCTCCTACAATGAGCAGTTCTTC. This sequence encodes CASSYGVYFSYNEQFF.

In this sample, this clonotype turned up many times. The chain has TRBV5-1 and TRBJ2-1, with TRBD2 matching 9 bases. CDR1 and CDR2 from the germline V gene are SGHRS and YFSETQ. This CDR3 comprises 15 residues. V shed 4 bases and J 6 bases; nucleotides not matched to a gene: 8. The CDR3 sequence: CASSDTGTSSNEQFF. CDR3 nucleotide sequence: TGCGCCAGCAGCGACACCGGGACTAGCTCCAATGAGCAGTTCTTC.

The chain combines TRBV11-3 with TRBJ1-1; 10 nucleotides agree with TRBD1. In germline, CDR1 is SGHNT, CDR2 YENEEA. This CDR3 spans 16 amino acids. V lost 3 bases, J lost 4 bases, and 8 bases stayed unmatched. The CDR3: CASSFGGTGVGTEAFF. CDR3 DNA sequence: TGTGCCAGCAGCTTTGGGGGGACAGGGGTGGGCACTGAAGCTTTCTTT.

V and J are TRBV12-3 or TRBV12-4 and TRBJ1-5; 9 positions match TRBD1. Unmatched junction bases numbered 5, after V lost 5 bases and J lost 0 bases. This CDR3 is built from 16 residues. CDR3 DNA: TGTGCCAGCAGTCCTCGGACAGGGGATAGCAATCAGCCCCAGCATTTT. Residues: CASSPRTGDSNQPQHF.

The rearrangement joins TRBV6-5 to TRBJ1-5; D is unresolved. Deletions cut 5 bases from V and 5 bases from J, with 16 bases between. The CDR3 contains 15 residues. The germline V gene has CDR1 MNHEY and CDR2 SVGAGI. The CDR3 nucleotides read TGTGCCAGCAGTCCTGGGTCCCCTCCCTATCAGCCCCAGCATTTT. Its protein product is CASSPGSPPYQPQHF.

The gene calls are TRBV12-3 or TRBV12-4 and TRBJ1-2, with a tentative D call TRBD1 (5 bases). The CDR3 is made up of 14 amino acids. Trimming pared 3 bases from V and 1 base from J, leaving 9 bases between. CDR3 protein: CASSFQGFNYGYTF. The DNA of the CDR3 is TGTGCCAGCAGTTTCCAGGGATTTAACTATGGCTACACCTTC.

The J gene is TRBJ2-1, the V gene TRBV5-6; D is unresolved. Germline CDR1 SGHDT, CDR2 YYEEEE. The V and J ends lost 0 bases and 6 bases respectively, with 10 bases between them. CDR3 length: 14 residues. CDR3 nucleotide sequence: TGTGCCAGCAGCTTGGCAGAACTGTTCAATGAGCAGTTCTTC. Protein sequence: CASSLAELFNEQFF.

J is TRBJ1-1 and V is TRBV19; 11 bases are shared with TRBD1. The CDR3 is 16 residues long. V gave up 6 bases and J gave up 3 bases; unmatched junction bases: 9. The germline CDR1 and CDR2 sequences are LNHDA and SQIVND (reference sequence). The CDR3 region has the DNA TGTGCCAGTAGGTATCCCGGACAGGGGGCTTACACTGAAGCTTTCTTT. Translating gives CASRYPGQGAYTEAFF.

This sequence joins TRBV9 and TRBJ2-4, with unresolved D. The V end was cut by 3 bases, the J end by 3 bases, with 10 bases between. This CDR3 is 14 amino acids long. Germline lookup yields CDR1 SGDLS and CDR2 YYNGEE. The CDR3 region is CASSANSNKNIQYF. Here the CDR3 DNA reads TGTGCCAGCAGCGCTAACAGCAACAAAAACATTCAGTACTTC.

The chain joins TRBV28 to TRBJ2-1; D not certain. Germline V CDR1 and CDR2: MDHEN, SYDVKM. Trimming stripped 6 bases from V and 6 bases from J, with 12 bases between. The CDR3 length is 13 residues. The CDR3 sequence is CASSLLQPNEQFF. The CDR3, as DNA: TGTGCCAGCAGCTTACTACAGCCCAATGAGCAGTTCTTC.

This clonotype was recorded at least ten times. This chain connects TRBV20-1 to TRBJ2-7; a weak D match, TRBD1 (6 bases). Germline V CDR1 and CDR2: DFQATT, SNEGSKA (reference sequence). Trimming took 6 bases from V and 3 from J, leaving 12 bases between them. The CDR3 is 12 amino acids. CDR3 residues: CSAPGQSYEQYF. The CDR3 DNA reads TGCAGTGCCCCAGGACAGAGCTACGAGCAGTACTTC.

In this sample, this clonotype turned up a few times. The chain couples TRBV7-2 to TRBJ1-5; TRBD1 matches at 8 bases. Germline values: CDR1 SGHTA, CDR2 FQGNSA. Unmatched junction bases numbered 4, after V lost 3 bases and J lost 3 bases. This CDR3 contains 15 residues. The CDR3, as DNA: TGTGCCAGCAGCTTGCAGGGGGCATTCAATCAGCCCCAGCATTTT. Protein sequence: CASSLQGAFNQPQHF.

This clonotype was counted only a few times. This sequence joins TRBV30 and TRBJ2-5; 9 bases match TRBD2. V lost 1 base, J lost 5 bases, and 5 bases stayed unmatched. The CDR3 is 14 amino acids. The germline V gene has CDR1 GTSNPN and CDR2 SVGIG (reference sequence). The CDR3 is CAWSEAGGGETQYF. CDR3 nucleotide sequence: TGTGCCTGGAGTGAAGCGGGAGGAGGGGAGACCCAGTACTTC. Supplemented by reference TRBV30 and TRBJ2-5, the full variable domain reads SQTIHQWPATLVQPVGSPLSLECTVEGTSNPNLYWYRQAAGRGLQLLFYSVGIGQISSEVPQNLSASRPQDRQFILSSKKLLLSDSGFYLCAWSEAGGGETQYFGPGTRLLVL.

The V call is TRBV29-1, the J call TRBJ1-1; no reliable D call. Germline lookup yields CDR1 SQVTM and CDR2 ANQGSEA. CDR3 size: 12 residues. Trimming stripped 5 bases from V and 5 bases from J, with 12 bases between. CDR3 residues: CSVLYRTTEAFF. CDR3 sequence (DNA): TGCAGCGTTCTGTACAGAACGACTGAAGCTTTCTTT.

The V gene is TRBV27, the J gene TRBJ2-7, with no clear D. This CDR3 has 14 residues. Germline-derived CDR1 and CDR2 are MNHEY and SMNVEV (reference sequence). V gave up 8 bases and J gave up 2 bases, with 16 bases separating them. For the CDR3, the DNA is TGTGCCAGCGCCGAGTCCGCTGCCGCCTACGAGCAGTACTTC. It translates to CASAESAAAYEQYF.

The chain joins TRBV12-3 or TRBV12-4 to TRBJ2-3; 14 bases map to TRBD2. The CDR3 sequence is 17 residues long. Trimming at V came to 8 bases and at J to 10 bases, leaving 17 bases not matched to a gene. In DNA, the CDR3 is TGTGCCAGCCGACTAGCGGGAGGGCTCCCAGGGAGGTCTCCGCAGTATTTT. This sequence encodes CASRLAGGLPGRSPQYF.

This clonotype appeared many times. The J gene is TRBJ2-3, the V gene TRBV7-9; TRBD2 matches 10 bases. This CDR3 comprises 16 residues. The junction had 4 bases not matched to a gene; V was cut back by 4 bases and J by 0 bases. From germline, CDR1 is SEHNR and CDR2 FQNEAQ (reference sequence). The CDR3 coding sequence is TGTGCCAGCAGCTCGTTACTAGCGGGGAGCACAGATACGCAGTATTTT. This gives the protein CASSSLLAGSTDTQYF.

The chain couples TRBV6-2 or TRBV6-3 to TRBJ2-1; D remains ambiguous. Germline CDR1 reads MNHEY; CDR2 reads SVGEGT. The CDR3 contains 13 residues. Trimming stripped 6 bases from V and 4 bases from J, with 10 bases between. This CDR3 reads CASRDRVYNEQFF. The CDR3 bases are TGTGCCAGCAGGGACCGGGTATACAATGAGCAGTTCTTC.

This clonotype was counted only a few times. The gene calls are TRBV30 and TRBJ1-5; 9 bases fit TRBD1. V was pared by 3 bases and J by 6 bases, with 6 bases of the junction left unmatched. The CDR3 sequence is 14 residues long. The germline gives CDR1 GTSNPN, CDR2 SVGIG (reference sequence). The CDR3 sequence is CAWRGQGNSQPQHF. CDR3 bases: TGTGCCTGGAGGGGACAGGGTAATTCTCAGCCCCAGCATTTT.

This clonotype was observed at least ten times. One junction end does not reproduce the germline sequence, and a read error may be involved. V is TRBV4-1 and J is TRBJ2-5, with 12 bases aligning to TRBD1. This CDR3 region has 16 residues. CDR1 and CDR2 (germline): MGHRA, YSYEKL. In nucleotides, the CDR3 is TGCGCCAGCAGCCAAGCGGGACAGGGGGCGCAAGGGACCCAGTACTTC. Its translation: CASSQAGQGAQGTQYF.

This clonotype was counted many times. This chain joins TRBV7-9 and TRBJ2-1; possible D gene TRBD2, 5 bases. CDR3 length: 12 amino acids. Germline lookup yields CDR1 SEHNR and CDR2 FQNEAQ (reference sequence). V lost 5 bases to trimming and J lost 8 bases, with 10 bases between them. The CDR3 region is CASSLRRDEQFF. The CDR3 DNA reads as TGTGCCAGCAGCCTGAGGCGGGATGAGCAGTTCTTC.